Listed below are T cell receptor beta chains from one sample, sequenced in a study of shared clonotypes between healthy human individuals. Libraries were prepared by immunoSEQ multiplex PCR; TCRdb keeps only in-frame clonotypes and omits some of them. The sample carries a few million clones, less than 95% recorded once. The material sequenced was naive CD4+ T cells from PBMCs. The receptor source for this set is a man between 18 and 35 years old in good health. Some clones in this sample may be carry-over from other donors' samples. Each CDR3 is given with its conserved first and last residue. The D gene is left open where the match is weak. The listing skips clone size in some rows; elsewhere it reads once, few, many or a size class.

DNA: TGTGCCAGCAGCGCCCGGAGGGACTCCTGGAGCTCTGGGGCCAACGTCCTGACTTTC
CDR3: CASSARRDSWSSGANVLTF
D: .
J: TRBJ2-6
V: TRBV5-4
size: .

DNA: TGTGCCAGCAGCCCGAGTCGGACAGCGAACACTGAAGCTTTCTTT
CDR3: CASSPSRTANTEAFF
D: .
J: TRBJ1-1
V: TRBV7-6
size: .

DNA: TGTGCCACCAGCAGGGATACCAGCGGTGGCTACACCTTC
CDR3: CATSRDTSGGYTF
D: .
J: TRBJ1-2
V: TRBV15
size: .

DNA: TGTGCCAGCAGCTTAGACCCAAATAGCAATCAGCCCCAGCATTTT
CDR3: CASSLDPNSNQPQHF
D: .
J: TRBJ1-5
V: TRBV7-2
size: .

DNA: TGTGCCAGCAGTTTCGGGGGACTAGCGGGAGGAGCGCAGTATTTT
CDR3: CASSFGGLAGGAQYF
D: TRBD2
J: TRBJ2-3
V: TRBV28
size: .

DNA: TGTGCCAGCAGCCTGACAGGGGACTATGGCTACACCTTC
CDR3: CASSLTGDYGYTF
D: TRBD1
J: TRBJ1-2
V: TRBV4-2
size: .

DNA: TGTGCCAGCAGACCGACAGGGGTCTCGAACACTGAAGCTTTCTTT
CDR3: CASRPTGVSNTEAFF
D: TRBD1
J: TRBJ1-1
V: TRBV6-6
size: .

DNA: TGTGCCAGCTCACGAGACAACAGGGAAGTCTATGGCTACACCTTC
CDR3: CASSRDNREVYGYTF
D: .
J: TRBJ1-2
V: TRBV18
size: .

DNA: TGTGCCTGGAGTCCAATTCTATCGGGAGGTGGCTACACCTTC
CDR3: CAWSPILSGGGYTF
D: .
J: TRBJ1-2
V: TRBV30
size: few

DNA: TGTGCCAGCAGCTTAACTTCAAATGAGCAGTTCTTC
CDR3: CASSLTSNEQFF
D: .
J: TRBJ2-1
V: TRBV11-3
size: .

DNA: TGTGCCAGTGGGGCGTCAGGGAATGGCTACACCTTC
CDR3: CASGASGNGYTF
D: .
J: TRBJ1-2
V: TRBV5-4
size: .

DNA: TGTGCCAGCAGGGGGGACAGTAGGGGCGAAAAACTGTTTTTT
CDR3: CASRGDSRGEKLFF
D: TRBD1
J: TRBJ1-4
V: TRBV6-1
size: .

DNA: TGTGCCAGCTCACCCTTCACCCAGGGACTAGCGAGTAATGAGCAGTTCTTC
CDR3: CASSPFTQGLASNEQFF
D: TRBD2
J: TRBJ2-1
V: TRBV18
size: .

DNA: TGTGCCAGCAGTCCTTCCCTTATTAACTATGGCTACACCTTC
CDR3: CASSPSLINYGYTF
D: .
J: TRBJ1-2
V: TRBV6-1
size: .

DNA: TGTGCCAGCAGCTTAGTATCTAGCGGGAAGGACGAGCAGTACTTC
CDR3: CASSLVSSGKDEQYF
D: TRBD2
J: TRBJ2-7
V: TRBV7-9
size: few

DNA: TGTGCCAGCAGCTTGGCGTCTCGCGGACAAGAGACCCAGTACTTC
CDR3: CASSLASRGQETQYF
D: .
J: TRBJ2-5
V: TRBV5-4
size: .

DNA: TGTGCCAGCAGGCGGGGCGACACTAATGAAAAACTGTTTTTT
CDR3: CASRRGDTNEKLFF
D: .
J: TRBJ1-4
V: TRBV28
size: .

DNA: TGCGCCAGCAGCGCACAAGGGGGACAGAACACTGAAGCTTTCTTT
CDR3: CASSAQGGQNTEAFF
D: .
J: TRBJ1-1
V: TRBV5-1
size: .

DNA: TGTGCCAGTAGTCTGGGTCCGGGGGACTACGAGCAGTACTTC
CDR3: CASSLGPGDYEQYF
D: .
J: TRBJ2-7
V: TRBV19
size: .

DNA: TGTGCCTGGAGTAACCCAGGGGGCGCGGCTTTCTTT
CDR3: CAWSNPGGAAFF
D: TRBD1
J: TRBJ1-1
V: TRBV30
size: .

DNA: TGTGCCAGCTCACCAGGAAAAAGCTATGGCTACACCTTC
CDR3: CASSPGKSYGYTF
D: .
J: TRBJ1-2
V: TRBV18
size: .

DNA: TGTGCCAGCAGGGACCCAGGGCTAGGAAACACCATATATTTT
CDR3: CASRDPGLGNTIYF
D: .
J: TRBJ1-3
V: TRBV6-4
size: .

DNA: TGTGCCAGCAGAGGGGGGGCTAGCGGGGACTACGAGCAGTACTTC
CDR3: CASRGGASGDYEQYF
D: TRBD2
J: TRBJ2-7
V: TRBV28
size: .

DNA: TGTGCCAGTAAGGCCGGACAGGGGTTGGATCTAGGCGAAAAACTGTTTTTT
CDR3: CASKAGQGLDLGEKLFF
D: TRBD1
J: TRBJ1-4
V: TRBV19
size: .

DNA: TGTGCCAGCAGTTTTCCCGGGACTAGCAGCACCGGGGAGCTGTTTTTT
CDR3: CASSFPGTSSTGELFF
D: TRBD2
J: TRBJ2-2
V: TRBV27
size: .

DNA: TGTGCCAGCAGCTTTGGGGCTCAGGGCAATGAGCAGTTCTTC
CDR3: CASSFGAQGNEQFF
D: .
J: TRBJ2-1
V: TRBV7-8
size: .

DNA: TGTGCCAGCAGTGTTCTTAGGATACCCTCAAATGAAAAACTGTTTTTT
CDR3: CASSVLRIPSNEKLFF
D: .
J: TRBJ1-4
V: TRBV6-1
size: .

DNA: TGCGCCAGCAGCCCTCGCGAGGGCGCCGGGGAGCTGTTTTTT
CDR3: CASSPREGAGELFF
D: .
J: TRBJ2-2
V: TRBV5-1
size: .

DNA: TGTGCCAGCAGTTACGGGGGGGGCGGAAAACTGTTTTTT
CDR3: CASSYGGGGKLFF
D: .
J: TRBJ1-4
V: TRBV6-5
size: .

DNA: TGCGCCAGCAGCCCACTAAGCGGGAGAAAAAACAATGAGCAGTTCTTC
CDR3: CASSPLSGRKNNEQFF
D: TRBD2
J: TRBJ2-1
V: TRBV4-3
size: .

DNA: TGTGCCAGCAGTTACCAGGGCCCGGCGGTCGAAAAACTGTTTTTT
CDR3: CASSYQGPAVEKLFF
D: .
J: TRBJ1-4
V: TRBV6-6
size: .

DNA: TGTGCCACCAGCAGCCGGGAGCAAGAGACCCAGTACTTC
CDR3: CATSSREQETQYF
D: .
J: TRBJ2-5
V: TRBV15
size: .

DNA: TGTGCCAGCAGTGAGGGGCTCTATGGCTACACCTTC
CDR3: CASSEGLYGYTF
D: .
J: TRBJ1-2
V: TRBV2
size: .

DNA: TGTGCCAGAATACTAGTTCCCTACGAGCAGTACTTC
CDR3: CARILVPYEQYF
D: .
J: TRBJ2-7
V: TRBV28
size: .

DNA: TGTGCCAGCTCACTTAACACTCGACAGGGCAACACTGAAGCTTTCTTT
CDR3: CASSLNTRQGNTEAFF
D: TRBD1
J: TRBJ1-1
V: TRBV18
size: .

DNA: TGTGCCAGCAGCGTAGCTTCCGGGGGCTACACCTTC
CDR3: CASSVASGGYTF
D: .
J: TRBJ1-2
V: TRBV9
size: .

DNA: TGCGCCAGCACACCGGGACAATCTTACAATGAGCAGTTCTTC
CDR3: CASTPGQSYNEQFF
D: .
J: TRBJ2-1
V: TRBV5-1
size: .

DNA: TGTGCCAGCTCACCATTGGCAGGGGCCACATCTAACTATGGCTACACCTTC
CDR3: CASSPLAGATSNYGYTF
D: .
J: TRBJ1-2
V: TRBV18
size: .

DNA: TGTGCCAGCAGCTTAGTTACAGGGGCGAACACCGGGGAGCTGTTTTTT
CDR3: CASSLVTGANTGELFF
D: TRBD1
J: TRBJ2-2
V: TRBV7-9
size: .

DNA: TGTGCCAGCAGTTCCAGCGTGGGCTCTGGAAACACCATATATTTT
CDR3: CASSSSVGSGNTIYF
D: .
J: TRBJ1-3
V: TRBV28
size: .

DNA: TGCAGTGCTGTCCTAACAGGAATTCAGTACTTC
CDR3: CSAVLTGIQYF
D: .
J: TRBJ2-4
V: TRBV20-1
size: .

DNA: TGTGCCAGCAGGCTAGACAGAATAGCCTACGAGCAGTACTTC
CDR3: CASRLDRIAYEQYF
D: .
J: TRBJ2-7
V: TRBV6-5
size: .

DNA: TGTGCCAGCAGCTTTCGGGGCTCCTCATACAATGAGCAGTTCTTC
CDR3: CASSFRGSSYNEQFF
D: .
J: TRBJ2-1
V: TRBV7-2
size: once

DNA: TGTGCCACCGGGGACGGCAGTCTGAGCTCCTACGAGCAGTACTTC
CDR3: CATGDGSLSSYEQYF
D: .
J: TRBJ2-7
V: TRBV15
size: .

DNA: TGCGCCAGCAGCCTGCAGACAGGGTCCACTGAAGCTTTCTTT
CDR3: CASSLQTGSTEAFF
D: TRBD1
J: TRBJ1-1
V: TRBV5-1
size: .

DNA: TGCGCCAGCAGCTTCGGGAGGGGAGCTAACTATGGCTACACCTTC
CDR3: CASSFGRGANYGYTF
D: .
J: TRBJ1-2
V: TRBV5-1
size: .

DNA: TGTGCCAGCAGTGTTCCTAGCACAGATACGCAGTATTTT
CDR3: CASSVPSTDTQYF
D: .
J: TRBJ2-3
V: TRBV6-1
size: .

DNA: TGTGCCAGCAGCTTAGCGGGGGACTCCTACGAGCAGTACTTC
CDR3: CASSLAGDSYEQYF
D: .
J: TRBJ2-7
V: TRBV7-2
size: .